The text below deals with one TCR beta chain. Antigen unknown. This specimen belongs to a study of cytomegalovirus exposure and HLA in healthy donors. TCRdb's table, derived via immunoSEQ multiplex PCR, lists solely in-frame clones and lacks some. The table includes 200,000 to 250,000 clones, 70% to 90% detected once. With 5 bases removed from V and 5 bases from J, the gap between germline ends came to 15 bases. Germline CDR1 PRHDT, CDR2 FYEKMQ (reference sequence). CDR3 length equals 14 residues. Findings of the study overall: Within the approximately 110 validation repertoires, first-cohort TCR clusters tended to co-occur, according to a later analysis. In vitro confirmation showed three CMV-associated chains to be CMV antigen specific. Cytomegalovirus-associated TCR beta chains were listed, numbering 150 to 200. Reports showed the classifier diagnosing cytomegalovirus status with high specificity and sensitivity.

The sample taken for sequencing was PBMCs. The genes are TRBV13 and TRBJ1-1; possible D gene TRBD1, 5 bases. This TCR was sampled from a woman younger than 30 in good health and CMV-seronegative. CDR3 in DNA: TGTGCCAGCAGCCCCAGGGACCGAGGGACTGAAGCTTTCTTT. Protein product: CASSPRDRGTEAFF. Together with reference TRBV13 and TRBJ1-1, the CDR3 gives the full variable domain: AAGVIQSPRHLIKEKRETATLKCYPIPRHDTVYWYQQGPGQDPQFLISFYEKMQSDKGSIPDRFSAQQFSDYHSELNMSSLELGDSALYFCASSPRDRGTEAFFGQGTRLTVV.